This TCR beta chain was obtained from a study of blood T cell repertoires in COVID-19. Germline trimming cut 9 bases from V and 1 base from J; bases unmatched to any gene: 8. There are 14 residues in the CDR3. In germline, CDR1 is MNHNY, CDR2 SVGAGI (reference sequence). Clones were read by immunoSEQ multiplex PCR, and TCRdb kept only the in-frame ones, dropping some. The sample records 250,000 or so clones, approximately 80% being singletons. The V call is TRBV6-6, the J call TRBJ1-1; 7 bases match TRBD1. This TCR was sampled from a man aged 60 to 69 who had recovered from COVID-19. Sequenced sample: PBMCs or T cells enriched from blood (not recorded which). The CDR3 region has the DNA TGTGCCAGTACCCCCGGGACAGCGAACACTGAAGCTTTCTTT. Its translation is CASTPGTANTEAFF.